This entry features one T cell receptor beta chain sequence. TCRdb independently ran MiXCR on the PCR reads; one entry per CDR3 protein. The table includes about 16,000 distinct CDR3 sequences, approximately 47% detected once. This sample was taken from a study of CD4 and CD8 cells across lung adenocarcinoma regions. The patients had localized lung adenocarcinoma, a non-small cell subtype. The sample taken for sequencing was CD8+ T cells from the center of a lung tumor. The sequence came from a female donor with lung adenocarcinoma. The CD4 and CD8 labels of this study may be unreliable.

The CDR3 sequence is CARGLGGAYKDTQYF. The CDR3 DNA sequence: TGTGCCAGGGGGCTCGGGGGCGCTTACAAAGATACGCAGTATTTT. V usage is TRBV27 and J usage is TRBJ2-3; D is tentatively TRBD1 or TRBD2 (6 bases each). The germline gives CDR1 MNHEY, CDR2 SMNVEV (reference sequence). The CDR3 has 15 amino acids. Trimming took 9 bases from V and 5 from J, leaving 21 bases between them.